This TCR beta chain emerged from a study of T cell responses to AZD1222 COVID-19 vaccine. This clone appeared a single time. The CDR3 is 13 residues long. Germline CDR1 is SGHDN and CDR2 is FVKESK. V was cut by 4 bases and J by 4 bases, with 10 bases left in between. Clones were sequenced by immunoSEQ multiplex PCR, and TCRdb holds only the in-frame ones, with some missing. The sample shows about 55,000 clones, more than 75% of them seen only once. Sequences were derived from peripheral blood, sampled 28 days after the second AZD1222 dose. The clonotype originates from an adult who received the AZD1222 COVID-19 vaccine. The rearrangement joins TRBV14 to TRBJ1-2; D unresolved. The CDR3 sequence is CASSLKRGYGYTF. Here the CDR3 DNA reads TGTGCCAGCAGCCTAAAAAGAGGCTATGGCTACACCTTC.